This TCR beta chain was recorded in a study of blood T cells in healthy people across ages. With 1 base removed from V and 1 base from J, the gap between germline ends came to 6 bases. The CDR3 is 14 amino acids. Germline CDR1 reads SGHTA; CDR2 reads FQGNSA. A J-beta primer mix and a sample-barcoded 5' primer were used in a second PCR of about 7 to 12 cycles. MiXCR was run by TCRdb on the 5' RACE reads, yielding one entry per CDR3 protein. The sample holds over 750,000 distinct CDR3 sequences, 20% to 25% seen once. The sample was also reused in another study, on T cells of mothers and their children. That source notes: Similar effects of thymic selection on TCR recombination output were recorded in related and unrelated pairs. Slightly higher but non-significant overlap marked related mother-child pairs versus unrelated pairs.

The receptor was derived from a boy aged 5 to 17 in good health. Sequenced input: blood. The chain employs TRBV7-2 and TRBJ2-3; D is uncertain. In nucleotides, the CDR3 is TGTGCCAGCAGCTTAGACGAGGGCACAGATACGCAGTATTTT. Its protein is CASSLDEGTDTQYF.